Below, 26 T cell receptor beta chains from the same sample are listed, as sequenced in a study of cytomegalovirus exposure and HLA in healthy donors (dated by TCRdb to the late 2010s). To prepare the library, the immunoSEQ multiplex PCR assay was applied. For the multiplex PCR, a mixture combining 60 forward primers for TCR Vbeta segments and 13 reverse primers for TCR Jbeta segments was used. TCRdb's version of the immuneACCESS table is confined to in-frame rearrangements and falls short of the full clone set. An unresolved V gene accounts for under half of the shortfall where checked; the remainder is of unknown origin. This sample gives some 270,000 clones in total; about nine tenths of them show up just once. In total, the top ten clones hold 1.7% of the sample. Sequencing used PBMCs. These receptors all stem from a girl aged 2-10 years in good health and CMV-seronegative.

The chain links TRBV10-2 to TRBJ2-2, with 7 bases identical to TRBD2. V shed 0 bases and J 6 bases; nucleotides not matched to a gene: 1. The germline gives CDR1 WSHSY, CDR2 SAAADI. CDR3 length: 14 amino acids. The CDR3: CASSESGRAGELFF. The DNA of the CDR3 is TGCGCCAGCAGTGAGTCAGGGAGGGCCGGGGAGCTGTTTTTT.

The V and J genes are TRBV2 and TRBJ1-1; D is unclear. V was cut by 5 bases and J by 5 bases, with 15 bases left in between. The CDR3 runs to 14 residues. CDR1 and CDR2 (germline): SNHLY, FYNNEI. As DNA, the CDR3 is TGTGCCAGCAGTAAGGAGGTTATTAGGACTGAAGCTTTCTTT. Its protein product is CASSKEVIRTEAFF. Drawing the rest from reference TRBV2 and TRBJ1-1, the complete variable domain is EPEVTQTPSHQVTQMGQEVILRCVPISNHLYFYWYRQILGQKVEFLVSFYNNEISEKSEIFDDQFSVERPDGSNFTLKIRSTKLEDSAMYFCASSKEVIRTEAFFGQGTRLTVV.

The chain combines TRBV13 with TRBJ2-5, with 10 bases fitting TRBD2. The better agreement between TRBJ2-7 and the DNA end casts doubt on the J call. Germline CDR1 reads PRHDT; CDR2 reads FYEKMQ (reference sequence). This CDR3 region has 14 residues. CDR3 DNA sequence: TGTGCCAGCAGCTCCACTAGCGGGAATGACGAGCAGTACTTC. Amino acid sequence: CASSSTSGNDEQYF.

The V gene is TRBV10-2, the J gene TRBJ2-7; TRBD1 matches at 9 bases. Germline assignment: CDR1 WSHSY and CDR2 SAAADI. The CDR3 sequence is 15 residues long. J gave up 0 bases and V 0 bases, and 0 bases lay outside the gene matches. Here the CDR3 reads CASSESTGGSYEQYF. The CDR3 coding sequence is TGCGCCAGCAGTGAGTCGACAGGGGGCTCCTACGAGCAGTACTTC.

CDR3 residues: CASSHGTPTYEQYF. DNA for the CDR3: TGTGCCAGTAGTCACGGGACTCCCACCTACGAGCAGTACTTC. The rearrangement joins TRBV19 to TRBJ2-7, with a weak D call TRBD2 (6 bases). Germline lookup yields CDR1 LNHDA and CDR2 SQIVND (reference sequence). The CDR3 consists of 14 residues. With 5 bases removed from V and 2 bases from J, the gap between germline ends came to 13 bases.

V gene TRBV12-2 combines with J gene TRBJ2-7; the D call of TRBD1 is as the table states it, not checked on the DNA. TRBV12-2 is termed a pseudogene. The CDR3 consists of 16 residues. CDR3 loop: CASRLAGQGKSYEQYF. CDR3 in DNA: TGTGCAAGTCGCTTAGCGGGGCAGGGGAAATCCTACGAGCAGTACTTC.

As DNA, the CDR3 is TGTGCCAGTAGTAACTCGCTCGACTCTGGAAACACCATATATTTT. Protein: CASSNSLDSGNTIYF. V and J are TRBV19 and TRBJ1-3; D remains unclear. Germline V gives CDR1 LNHDA, CDR2 SQIVND (reference sequence). V was pared by 4 bases and J by 0 bases, with 10 bases between. This CDR3 comprises 15 residues.

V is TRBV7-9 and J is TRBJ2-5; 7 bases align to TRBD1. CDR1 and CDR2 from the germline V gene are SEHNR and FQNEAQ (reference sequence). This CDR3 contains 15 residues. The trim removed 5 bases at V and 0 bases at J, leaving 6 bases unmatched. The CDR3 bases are TGTGCCAGCAGCACCAGACAGGGTTACCAAGAGACCCAGTACTTC. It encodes CASSTRQGYQETQYF.

CDR3 DNA: TGCGCCAGCAGCCTACGGGAGTCCTACGAGCAGTACTTC. Translated: CASSLRESYEQYF. The genes are TRBV4-1 and TRBJ2-7, with D perhaps TRBD2 (6 bases). Per the germline V gene, CDR1 is MGHRA and CDR2 is YSYEKL. The germline V and J ends were trimmed by 4 bases and 1 base, with 8 bases remaining between them. The CDR3 contains 13 residues.

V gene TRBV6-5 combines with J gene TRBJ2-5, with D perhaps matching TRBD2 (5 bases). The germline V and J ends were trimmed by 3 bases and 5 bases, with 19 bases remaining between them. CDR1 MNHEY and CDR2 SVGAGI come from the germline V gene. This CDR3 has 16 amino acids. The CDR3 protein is CASSYLSPPSGETQYF. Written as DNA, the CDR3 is TGTGCCAGCAGTTATTTAAGTCCCCCCTCGGGGGAGACCCAGTACTTC.

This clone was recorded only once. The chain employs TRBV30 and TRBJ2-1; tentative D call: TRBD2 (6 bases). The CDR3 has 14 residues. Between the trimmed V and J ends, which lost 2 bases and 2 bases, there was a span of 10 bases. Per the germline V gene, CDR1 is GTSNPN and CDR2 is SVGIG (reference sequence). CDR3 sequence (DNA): TGTGCCTGGAGTTGGGGGGAGGCCTACAATGAGCAGTTCTTC. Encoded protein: CAWSWGEAYNEQFF.

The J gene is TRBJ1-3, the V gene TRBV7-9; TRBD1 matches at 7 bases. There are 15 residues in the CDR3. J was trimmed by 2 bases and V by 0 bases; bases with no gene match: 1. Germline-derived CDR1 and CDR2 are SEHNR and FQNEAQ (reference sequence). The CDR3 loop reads CASSLAGTAGNTIYF. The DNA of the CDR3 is TGTGCCAGCAGCTTAGCCGGGACAGCTGGAAACACCATATATTTT.

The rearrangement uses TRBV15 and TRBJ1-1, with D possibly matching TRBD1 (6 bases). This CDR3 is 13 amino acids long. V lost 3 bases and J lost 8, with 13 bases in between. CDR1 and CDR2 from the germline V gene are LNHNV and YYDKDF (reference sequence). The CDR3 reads CATSSMTGGEAFF. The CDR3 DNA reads TGTGCCACCAGCAGCATGACAGGCGGGGAAGCTTTCTTT. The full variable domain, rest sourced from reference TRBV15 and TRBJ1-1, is DAMVIQNPRYQVTQFGKPVTLSCSQTLNHNVMYWYQQKSSQAPKLLFHYYDKDFNNEADTPDNFQSRRPNTSFCFLDIRSPGLGDTAMYLCATSSMTGGEAFFGQGTRLTVV.

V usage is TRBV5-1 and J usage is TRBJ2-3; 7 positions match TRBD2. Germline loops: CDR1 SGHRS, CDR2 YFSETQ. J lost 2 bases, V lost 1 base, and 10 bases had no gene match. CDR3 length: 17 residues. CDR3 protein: CASSLSSGAGSTDTQYF. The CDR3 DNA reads TGCGCCAGCAGCTTGTCCTCAGGAGCGGGATCCACAGATACGCAGTATTTT.

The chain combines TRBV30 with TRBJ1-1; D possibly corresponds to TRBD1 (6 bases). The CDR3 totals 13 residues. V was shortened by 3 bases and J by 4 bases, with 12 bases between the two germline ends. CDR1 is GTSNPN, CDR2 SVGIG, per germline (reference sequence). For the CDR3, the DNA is TGTGCCTGGAGCGGCCAGGGGAGCACTGAAGCTTTCTTT. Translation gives CAWSGQGSTEAFF.

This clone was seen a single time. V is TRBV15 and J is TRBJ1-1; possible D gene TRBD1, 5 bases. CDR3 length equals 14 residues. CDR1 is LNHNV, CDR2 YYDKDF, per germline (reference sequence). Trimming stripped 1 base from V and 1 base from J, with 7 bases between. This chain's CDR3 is CATSRATGNTEAFF. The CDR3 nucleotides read TGTGCCACCAGCAGAGCCACAGGGAACACTGAAGCTTTCTTT.

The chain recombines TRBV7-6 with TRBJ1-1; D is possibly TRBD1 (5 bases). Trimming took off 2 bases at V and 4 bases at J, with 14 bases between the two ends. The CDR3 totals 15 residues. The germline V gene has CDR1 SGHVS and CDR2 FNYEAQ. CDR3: CASSLSGDRPTEAFF. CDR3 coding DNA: TGTGCCAGCAGCTTATCCGGAGACAGACCCACTGAAGCTTTCTTT.

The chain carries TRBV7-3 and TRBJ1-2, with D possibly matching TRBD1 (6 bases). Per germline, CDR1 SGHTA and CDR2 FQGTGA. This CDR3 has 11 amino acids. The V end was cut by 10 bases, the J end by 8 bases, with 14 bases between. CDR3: CATQGFNGYTF. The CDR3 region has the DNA TGTGCCACCCAGGGGTTTAACGGCTACACCTTC.

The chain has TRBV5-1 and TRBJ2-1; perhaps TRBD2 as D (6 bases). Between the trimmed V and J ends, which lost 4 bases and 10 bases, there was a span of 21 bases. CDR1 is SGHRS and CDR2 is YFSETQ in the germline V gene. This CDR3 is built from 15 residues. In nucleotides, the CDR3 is TGCGCCAGCAGCCAATTAGGGTCTTCGGGAGACGAGCAGTTCTTC. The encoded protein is CASSQLGSSGDEQFF.

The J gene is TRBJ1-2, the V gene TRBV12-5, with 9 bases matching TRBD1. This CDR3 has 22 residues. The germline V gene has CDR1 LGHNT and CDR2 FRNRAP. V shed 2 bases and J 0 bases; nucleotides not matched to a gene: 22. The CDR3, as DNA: TGTGCTAGTGGTTTGACCCATAAGGAGTTCGGGACAGGGAATTTTCCTAACTATGGCTACACCTTC. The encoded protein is CASGLTHKEFGTGNFPNYGYTF.

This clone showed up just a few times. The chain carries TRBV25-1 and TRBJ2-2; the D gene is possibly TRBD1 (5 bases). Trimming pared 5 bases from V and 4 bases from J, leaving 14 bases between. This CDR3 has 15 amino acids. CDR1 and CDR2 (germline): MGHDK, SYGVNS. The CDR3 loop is CASSSSTQATGELFF. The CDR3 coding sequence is TGTGCCAGCAGTTCTTCTACACAGGCCACCGGGGAGCTGTTTTTT.

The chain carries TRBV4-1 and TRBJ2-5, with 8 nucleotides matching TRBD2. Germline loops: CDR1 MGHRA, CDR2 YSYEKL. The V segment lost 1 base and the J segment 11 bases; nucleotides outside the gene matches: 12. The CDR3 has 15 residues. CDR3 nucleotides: TGCGCCAGCAGCCAAGTAAGCGGGAGATCGGAAGAGCAGTACTTC. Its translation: CASSQVSGRSEEQYF.

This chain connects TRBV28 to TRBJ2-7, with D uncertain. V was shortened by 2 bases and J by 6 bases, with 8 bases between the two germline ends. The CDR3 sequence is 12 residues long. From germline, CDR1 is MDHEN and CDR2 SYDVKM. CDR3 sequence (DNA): TGTGCCAGCAGTTTACCCAACTCCGAGCAGTACTTC. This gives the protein CASSLPNSEQYF. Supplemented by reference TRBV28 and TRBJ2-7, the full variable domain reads DVKVTQSSRYLVKRTGEKVFLECVQDMDHENMFWYRQDPGLGLRLIYFSYDVKMKEKGDIPEGYSVSREKKERFSLILESASTNQTSMYLCASSLPNSEQYFGPGTRLTVT.

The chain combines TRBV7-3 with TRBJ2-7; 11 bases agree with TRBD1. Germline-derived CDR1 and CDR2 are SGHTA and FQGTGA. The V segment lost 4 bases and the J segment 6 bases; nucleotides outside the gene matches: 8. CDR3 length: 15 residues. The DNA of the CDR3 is TGTGCCAGCAGCTCAGGACAGGGGGCGTCGTCCGAGCAGTACTTC. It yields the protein CASSSGQGASSEQYF. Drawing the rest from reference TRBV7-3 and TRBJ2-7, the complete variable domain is GAGVSQTPSNKVTEKGKYVELRCDPISGHTALYWYRQSLGQGPEFLIYFQGTGAADDSGLPNDRFFAVRPEGSVSTLKIQRTERGDSAVYLCASSSGQGASSEQYFGPGTRLTVT.

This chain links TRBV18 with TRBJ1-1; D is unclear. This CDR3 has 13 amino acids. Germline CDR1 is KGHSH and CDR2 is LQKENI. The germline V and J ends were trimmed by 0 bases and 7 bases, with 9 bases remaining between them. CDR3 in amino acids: CASSPPARSEAFF. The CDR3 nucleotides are TGTGCCAGCTCACCACCGGCACGCAGTGAAGCTTTCTTT.

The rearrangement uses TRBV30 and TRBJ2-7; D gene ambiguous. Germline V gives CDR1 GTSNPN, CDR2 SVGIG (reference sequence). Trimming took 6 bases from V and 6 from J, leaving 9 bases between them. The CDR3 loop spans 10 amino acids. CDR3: CACPAVEQYF. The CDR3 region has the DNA TGTGCCTGTCCGGCGGTCGAGCAGTACTTC.